This is a list of T cell receptor beta chains from one sample in a study of PD-L1 blockade in urothelial cancer. TCRdb keeps only in-frame clones here, not all; method: immunoSEQ multiplex PCR. The sample shows 100,000 or so clones, around 85% of them seen only once. The sample in question was PBMCs, obtained around atezolizumab (anti-PD-L1) treatment. These receptors were collected from a man aged 50 to 59 with urothelial cancer. The CDR3 runs from the conserved cysteine through the conserved F or W. A clone size is listed for some rows: how often the clone was seen (once, few, many), or a class if it is expanded.

>TRBV19|NA|TRBJ1-1
CASSKTGNSRNTEAFF
>TRBV19|NA|TRBJ1-6
CAIRGTGNSPLHF
>TRBV6-1|NA|TRBJ1-6
CASSETGSYNSPLHF
>TRBV11-2|NA|TRBJ2-7
CASSRTGGLLSYEQYF
>TRBV13|NA|TRBJ2-6
CASSLDRAVGF
>TRBV2|NA|TRBJ2-7
CASSERTGDHEQYF
>TRBV7-3|once|TRBJ2-1
CASRHPGGLADPNPYNEQFF
>TRBV4-1|NA|TRBJ2-1
CASSRVPGLRSYNEQFF
>TRBV11-1|NA|TRBJ2-5
CASSLPRGSLSPQYF
>TRBV12-5|NA|TRBJ2-2
CASGTTHTGELFF
>TRBV25-1|NA|TRBJ2-3
CASSEVLAADTQYF
>TRBV6-5|NA|TRBJ1-3
CASSYSQRGGGNTIYF
>TRBV18|NA|TRBJ2-7
CASSPPEFHEQYF
>TRBV19|NA|TRBJ2-1
CASSIAAGATSEQFF
>TRBV18|NA|TRBJ2-3
CASSPQTRLAFSTDTQYF
>TRBV2|NA|TRBJ2-1
CASSEILGLGNEQFF
>TRBV7-3|NA|TRBJ1-2
CASSSGPTGGYTF